This TCR beta chain was sequenced during a study of CD4 T cells in relation to SARS-CoV-2 and coronaviruses. Study at large: Convalescent donors were aged about 21 to 72, with median around 40 years. Notes on the study in general: Memory recall responses, not primary responses primed in culture, are what the assay detects. Pre-pandemic and post-infection samples never came from the same donor.

Clones were sequenced by immunoSEQ multiplex PCR, and TCRdb holds only the in-frame ones, with some missing. The sample gives around 54,000 clones, about 92% of which show up once; roughly 0.4% is in the top ten. With respect to this clone: What it recognizes is unknown.

The CDR3 sequence is 16 residues long. V shed 5 bases and J 3 bases; nucleotides not matched to a gene: 8. Germline CDR1 reads SGHAT; CDR2 reads FQNNGV. Cryopreserved PBMCs were CD4-enriched, then split into naive and memory cells. Sequencing was done on a sample of naive CD4+ T cells from PBMCs. Subset in this sample: naive CD4+ T cells isolated by negative enrichment. This TCR was recovered from an adult with COVID-19. The chain couples TRBV11-2 to TRBJ2-1; 9 nucleotides align to TRBD2. CDR3 protein: CASSLSGSFYYNEQFF. CDR3 sequence (DNA): TGTGCCAGCAGCCTTAGCGGGAGCTTTTACTACAATGAGCAGTTCTTC.